These 15 T cell receptor beta chains came from one sample sequenced in a study of shared clonotypes between healthy human individuals. Here immunoSEQ multiplex PCR was the method, and the copy in TCRdb shows in-frame clones only, minus some. The data contain about 2.1 million clones, 93% of them singletons. Terminally differentiated effector memory CD45RA+ cells were left out of the naive CD8 fraction, which was CD45RO-negative and positively selected for CCR7. The sample was naive CD8+ T cells from PBMCs. The receptors derive from a man between 18 and 29 years old in good health. Some clones in this sample may be carry-over from other donors' samples.

On this clone: Distinct nucleotide sequences in the sample also encode this CDR3. The chain has TRBV7-2 and TRBJ2-1; D is undetermined. The germline V gene has CDR1 SGHTA and CDR2 FQGNSA. This CDR3 comprises 15 residues. V lost 5 bases, J lost 0 bases, and 11 bases lay in between. The CDR3 sequence: CASSLAISSYNEQFF. In nucleotides, the CDR3 is TGTGCCAGCAGCCTCGCTATCAGCTCCTACAATGAGCAGTTCTTC.

The rearrangement joins TRBV5-6 to TRBJ2-5; no definite D call. The CDR3 is 11 amino acids. Trimming removed 2 bases at V and 5 bases at J, with 4 bases between. Germline values: CDR1 SGHDT, CDR2 YYEEEE. The CDR3 bases are TGTGCCAGCAGCTTTGCCGAGACCCAGTACTTC. Translating gives CASSFAETQYF.

The rearrangement joins TRBV7-7 to TRBJ2-6, with D possibly being TRBD2 (5 bases). Trimming removed 4 bases from V and 0 bases from J, with 7 bases in between. Germline V CDR1 and CDR2: SSHAT, FNYEAQ (reference sequence). This CDR3 has 15 residues. The CDR3 loop reads CASSYGDSGANVLTF. Here the CDR3 DNA reads TGTGCCAGCAGCTACGGGGACTCTGGGGCCAACGTCCTGACTTTC.

This chain joins TRBV15 and TRBJ2-3; D is perhaps TRBD2 (6 bases). CDR3 length: 19 residues. V lost 4 bases and J lost 2, with 25 bases in between. Germline CDR1 LNHNV, CDR2 YYDKDF (reference sequence). CDR3 DNA: TGTGCCACCAGCAAGGAGGCTAGCGAGCTCCAACTTATCACAGATACGCAGTATTTT. The encoded protein is CATSKEASELQLITDTQYF. Drawing the rest from reference TRBV15 and TRBJ2-3, the complete variable domain is DAMVIQNPRYQVTQFGKPVTLSCSQTLNHNVMYWYQQKSSQAPKLLFHYYDKDFNNEADTPDNFQSRRPNTSFCFLDIRSPGLGDTAMYLCATSKEASELQLITDTQYFGPGTRLTVL.

Only one count was recorded for this clone. The rearrangement joins TRBV6-6 to TRBJ1-3; 8 nucleotides align to TRBD1. CDR1 and CDR2 from the germline V gene are MNHNY and SVGAGI (reference sequence). The CDR3 length is 15 residues. J was trimmed by 3 bases and V by 5 bases; bases with no gene match: 6. The CDR3 sequence is CASSVGQGGGNTIYF. CDR3 DNA sequence: TGTGCCAGCAGTGTCGGACAGGGTGGTGGAAACACCATATATTTT.

The chain employs TRBV6-5 and TRBJ2-1, with TRBD2 matching over 8 bases. J lost 3 bases, V lost 3 bases, and 7 bases had no gene match. Germline V lookup: CDR1 MNHEY, CDR2 SVGAGI. The CDR3 is made up of 16 amino acids. The CDR3 sequence is CASSYNLAGIYNEQFF. CDR3 nucleotide sequence: TGTGCCAGCAGTTATAATCTAGCGGGTATCTACAATGAGCAGTTCTTC.

The CDR3 is CASSAAGVNDEQYF. The CDR3 bases are TGTGCCAGCAGCGCTGCAGGGGTAAACGACGAGCAGTACTTC. This sequence joins TRBV9 and TRBJ2-7, with D possibly being TRBD1 (6 bases). This CDR3 spans 14 amino acids. Germline assignment: CDR1 SGDLS and CDR2 YYNGEE. V lost 3 bases and J lost 5, with 15 bases in between.

V gene TRBV13 combines with J gene TRBJ2-1; TRBD2 matches 10 bases. The V gene's germline CDR1 is PRHDT and CDR2 FYEKMQ (reference sequence). The V gene end was trimmed by 5 bases and the J gene end by 0 bases; junction bases not matched to a gene: 7. The CDR3 loop spans 17 amino acids. CDR3 residues: CASSELAGTSSYNEQFF. In nucleotides, the CDR3 is TGTGCCAGCAGCGAACTAGCGGGGACCAGCTCCTACAATGAGCAGTTCTTC.

V gene TRBV11-2 combines with J gene TRBJ2-7; TRBD1 might be the D (5 bases). CDR1 is SGHAT, CDR2 FQNNGV, per germline. CDR3 length: 13 residues. Trimming took off 1 base at V and 3 bases at J, with 7 bases between the two ends. The CDR3 is CASSLVQVYEQYF. In nucleotides, the CDR3 is TGTGCCAGCAGCTTAGTACAGGTCTACGAGCAGTACTTC.

The V call is TRBV14, the J call TRBJ2-7, with D tentatively TRBD2 (5 bases). The germline V gene encodes CDR1 SGHDN and CDR2 FVKESK. This CDR3 region has 12 residues. V was pared by 1 base and J by 6 bases, with 7 bases between. CDR3 in DNA: TGTGCCAGCAGCCAAGCGGGGATCGAGCAGTACTTC. Residues: CASSQAGIEQYF.

This sequence joins TRBV7-9 and TRBJ2-1; 10 bases match TRBD2. J lost 4 bases, V lost 5 bases, and 8 bases had no gene match. Germline CDR1 SEHNR, CDR2 FQNEAQ (reference sequence). The CDR3 runs 16 residues. The CDR3 reads CASSPPSGSRYNEQFF. CDR3 coding DNA: TGTGCCAGCAGCCCTCCTAGCGGGAGTCGGTACAATGAGCAGTTCTTC.

This chain connects TRBV10-3 to TRBJ2-7; 9 bases line up with TRBD1. The V gene's germline CDR1 is ENHRY and CDR2 SYGVKD. This CDR3 has 15 amino acids. V shed 4 bases and J 5 bases; nucleotides not matched to a gene: 9. CDR3 amino acids: CAISGVSGQGHEQYF. The CDR3 nucleotides are TGTGCCATCAGTGGAGTTTCGGGACAGGGCCACGAGCAGTACTTC.

The chain employs TRBV5-6 and TRBJ1-1; a possible D gene is TRBD1 (5 bases). V was cut by 1 base and J by 6 bases, with 13 bases left in between. Germline CDR1 and CDR2: SGHDT and YYEEEE. This CDR3 spans 14 amino acids. The CDR3 nucleotides read TGTGCCAGCAGCTTGAAGTTGGTGGGGGCTGAAGCTTTCTTT. Encoded protein: CASSLKLVGAEAFF. Together with reference TRBV5-6 and TRBJ1-1, the CDR3 gives the full variable domain: DAGVTQSPTHLIKTRGQQVTLRCSPKSGHDTVSWYQQALGQGPQFIFQYYEEEERQRGNFPDRFSGHQFPNYSSELNVNALLLGDSALYLCASSLKLVGAEAFFGQGTRLTVV.

In DNA, the CDR3 is TGTGCCACCCAGATGGTTGCGAGCACAGATACGCAGTATTTT. Translation: CATQMVASTDTQYF. J is TRBJ2-3 and V is TRBV9; D uncertain. This CDR3 comprises 14 residues. Trimming stripped 9 bases from V and 0 bases from J, with 14 bases between. CDR1 is SGDLS, CDR2 YYNGEE, per germline.

The chain combines TRBV12-5 with TRBJ2-5; 14 bases are a match to TRBD2. V dropped 6 bases and J dropped 5; count of bases not matched to a gene: 5. CDR3 size: 15 residues. Germline V gene sequence: CDR1 LGHNT, CDR2 FRNRAP. The CDR3 nucleotides read TGTGCTAGTGGCCAAGGGACTAGCGGGAGCGAGACCCAGTACTTC. Protein: CASGQGTSGSETQYF.